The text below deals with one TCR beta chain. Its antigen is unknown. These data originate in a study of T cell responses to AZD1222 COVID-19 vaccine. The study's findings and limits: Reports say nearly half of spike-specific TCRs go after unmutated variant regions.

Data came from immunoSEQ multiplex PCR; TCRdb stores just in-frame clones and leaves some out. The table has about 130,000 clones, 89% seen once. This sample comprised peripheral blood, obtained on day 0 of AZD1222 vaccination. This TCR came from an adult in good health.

The CDR3 nucleotides read TGTGCCAGCAGCTTGATTAGAAACAGTCGAGAGGAGACCCAGTACTTC. It codes for CASSLIRNSREETQYF. This sequence joins TRBV5-6 and TRBJ2-5; no firm D call. This CDR3 is built from 16 residues. CDR1 and CDR2 from the germline V gene are SGHDT and YYEEEE. Trimming removed 1 base from V and 5 bases from J, with 18 bases in between.